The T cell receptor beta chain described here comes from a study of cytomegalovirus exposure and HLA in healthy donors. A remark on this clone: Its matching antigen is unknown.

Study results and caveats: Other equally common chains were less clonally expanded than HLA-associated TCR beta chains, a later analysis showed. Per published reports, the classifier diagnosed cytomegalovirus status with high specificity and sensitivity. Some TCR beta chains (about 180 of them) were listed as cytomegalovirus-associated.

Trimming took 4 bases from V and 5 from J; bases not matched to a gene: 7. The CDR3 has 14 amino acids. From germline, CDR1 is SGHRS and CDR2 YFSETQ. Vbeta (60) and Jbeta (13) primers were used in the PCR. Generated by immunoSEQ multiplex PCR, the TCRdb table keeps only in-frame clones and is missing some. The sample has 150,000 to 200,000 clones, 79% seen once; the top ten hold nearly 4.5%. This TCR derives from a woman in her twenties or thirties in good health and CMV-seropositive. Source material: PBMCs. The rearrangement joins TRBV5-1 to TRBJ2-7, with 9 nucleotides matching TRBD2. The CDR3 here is CASSPSGIKDEQYF. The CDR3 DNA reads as TGCGCCAGCAGCCCTAGCGGGATTAAGGACGAGCAGTACTTC.